These 17 T cell receptor beta chains came from one sample sequenced in a study of long-term antiretroviral therapy in people with HIV (dated 2022 in TCRdb). Sequencing of the TRB variable region was done with the immunoSEQ hsTCRB v3.0 assay at survey level resolution. This immuneACCESS table, as held by TCRdb, lists in-frame sequences with V and J called but not all clones. Of the missing ones, under half trace to an unresolved V gene in checked studies; the others have no known cause. Within this sample are roughly 17,000 clones, with roughly 84% of them counted one time only. 5.2% of the sample comes from the top ten. This specimen was unsorted PBMCs, taken 0.5 years after starting antiretroviral therapy. The receptors come from a woman in her 40s with HIV.

This chain uses TRBV10-3 with TRBJ2-5; 12 bases match TRBD1. V trimming: 0 bases; J trimming: 5 bases; junction bases outside the gene matches: 4. CDR1 is ENHRY, CDR2 SYGVKD, per germline. This CDR3 comprises 16 residues. CDR3 sequence (DNA): TGTGCCATCAGTGAGTCGGGACAGGGGGCAAGGGAGACCCAGTACTTC. Translated, it gives CAISESGQGARETQYF.

The chain links TRBV2 to TRBJ2-5, with D perhaps matching TRBD2 (5 bases). CDR1 is SNHLY and CDR2 is FYNNEI in the germline V gene. This CDR3 is 14 amino acids long. Trimming shortened V by 3 bases and J by 5 bases, and 13 bases separated the two germline ends. CDR3 region: CASSETNPRETQYF. DNA of the CDR3: TGTGCCAGCAGTGAGACTAACCCCCGGGAGACCCAGTACTTC.

The V gene is TRBV5-4, the J gene TRBJ2-7; a weak D match, TRBD2 (6 bases). V was pared by 3 bases and J by 2 bases, with 12 bases between. Germline V gene sequence: CDR1 SGHNT, CDR2 YYREEE (reference sequence). This CDR3 has 14 residues. The CDR3 sequence: CASSSGTVTYEQYF. CDR3 nucleotides: TGTGCCAGCAGCTCTGGGACTGTAACCTACGAGCAGTACTTC.

The chain is built from TRBV9 and TRBJ2-7; TRBD1 is a possible D gene (5 bases). This CDR3 has 15 residues. Germline V gives CDR1 SGDLS, CDR2 YYNGEE. V gave up 0 bases and J gave up 2 bases, with 12 bases separating them. The CDR3 bases are TGTGCCAGCAGCGTAGGGCAGGGCACCACCTACGAGCAGTACTTC. Translated: CASSVGQGTTYEQYF.

V usage is TRBV7-9 and J usage is TRBJ2-7, with a possible D match to TRBD1 (6 bases). Germline V gene sequence: CDR1 SEHNR, CDR2 FQNEAQ (reference sequence). The V end was cut by 5 bases, the J end by 0 bases, with 14 bases between. The CDR3 totals 15 residues. The CDR3 bases are TGTGCCAGCAGCCGCACCGGGACACCCTCCTACGAGCAGTACTTC. Translation gives CASSRTGTPSYEQYF.

The genes are TRBV5-4 and TRBJ2-7, with unresolved D. Germline V gives CDR1 SGHNT, CDR2 YYREEE (reference sequence). V was trimmed by 2 bases and J by 1 base, leaving 7 bases between them. The CDR3 loop spans 13 amino acids. The CDR3 nucleotides read TGTGCCAGCAGCTTCCGTGGATCCTACGAGCAGTACTTC. This translates into CASSFRGSYEQYF.

The chain is built from TRBV29-1 and TRBJ2-1, with 8 bases that match TRBD2. Losses at the gene ends were 3 bases for V and 4 bases for J; bases not matched to a gene: 5. The CDR3 spans 14 residues. The germline V gene encodes CDR1 SQVTM and CDR2 ANQGSEA. CDR3 nucleotides: TGCAGCGTTGATTATAGCGGGAATTACAATGAGCAGTTCTTC. As protein: CSVDYSGNYNEQFF.

The CDR3 reads CATSSGDRGTYEQYF. CDR3 DNA: TGTGCCACCAGCAGTGGGGACAGGGGGACCTACGAGCAGTACTTC. The chain combines TRBV15 with TRBJ2-7, with 11 positions matching TRBD1. The CDR3 is made up of 15 amino acids. Germline V gene lookup returns CDR1 LNHNV and CDR2 YYDKDF (reference sequence). The ends lost 3 bases at V and 2 bases at J; junction bases unmatched: 3.

The chain combines TRBV12-5 with TRBJ2-2; weak D call: TRBD2 (6 bases). The CDR3 length is 12 residues. V lost 9 bases, J lost 10 bases, and 15 bases lay in between. Germline V gene lookup returns CDR1 LGHNT and CDR2 FRNRAP. The CDR3 region is CASASGVTELFF. The CDR3 nucleotides are TGTGCTAGCGCCTCGGGAGTAACGGAGCTGTTTTTT.

The rearrangement joins TRBV11-2 to TRBJ2-3; TRBD1 aligns across 8 bases. The germline V gene has CDR1 SGHAT and CDR2 FQNNGV. This CDR3 has 15 residues. Trimming at V came to 4 bases and at J to 3 bases, leaving 6 bases not matched to a gene. The CDR3 DNA reads TGTGCCAGCAGCTCCCCACGGACAGGGACAGATACGCAGTATTTT. Translated, it gives CASSSPRTGTDTQYF.

The CDR3 coding sequence is TGTGCCAGCAGTTCGACAGCCCGCAATCAGCCCCAGCATTTT. This encodes CASSSTARNQPQHF. This sequence joins TRBV28 and TRBJ1-5; a weak D match, TRBD1 (5 bases). The V and J ends lost 4 bases and 2 bases respectively, with 9 bases between them. The CDR3 is 14 residues long. Germline values: CDR1 MDHEN, CDR2 SYDVKM.

This chain connects TRBV18 to TRBJ1-2; 9 nucleotides line up with TRBD1. Germline assignment: CDR1 KGHSH and CDR2 LQKENI. The junction had 6 bases not matched to a gene; V was cut back by 3 bases and J by 4 bases. CDR3 length: 15 amino acids. For the CDR3, the DNA is TGTGCCAGCTCACCCGGGACAGGGATCGGCTATGGCTACACCTTC. Its protein product is CASSPGTGIGYGYTF. The full variable domain, completed using reference TRBV18 and TRBJ1-2, is NAGVMQNPRHLVRRRGQEARLRCSPMKGHSHVYWYRQLPEEGLKFMVYLQKENIIDESGMPKERFSAEFPKEGPSILRIQQVVRGDSAAYFCASSPGTGIGYGYTFGSGTRLTVV.

The V and J genes are TRBV7-3 and TRBJ2-1, with TRBD2 matching 7 bases. This CDR3 comprises 16 residues. J was trimmed by 2 bases and V by 1 base; bases with no gene match: 5. CDR1 is SGHTA and CDR2 is FQGTGA in the germline V gene. The CDR3 region has the DNA TGTGCCAGCAGCTTAAACTGGGGGGGAACCTACAATGAGCAGTTCTTC. Its protein is CASSLNWGGTYNEQFF.

The CDR3 here is CASSSWDREEAFF. For the CDR3, the DNA is TGTGCCAGCAGTTCCTGGGACAGGGAAGAAGCTTTCTTT. The J gene is TRBJ1-1, the V gene TRBV27; 9 bases match TRBD1. The CDR3 loop spans 13 amino acids. Germline V lookup: CDR1 MNHEY, CDR2 SMNVEV (reference sequence). Unmatched junction bases numbered 5, after V lost 4 bases and J lost 8 bases.

The chain links TRBV27 to TRBJ2-3, with 7 nucleotides matching TRBD1. The CDR3 sequence is 13 residues long. The V and J ends lost 3 bases and 6 bases, in that order; junction bases with no gene match: 3. The germline gives CDR1 MNHEY, CDR2 SMNVEV (reference sequence). The DNA for the CDR3 is TGTGCCAGCAGTTTCGACAGGGCCGATACGCAGTATTTT. Amino acids: CASSFDRADTQYF.

This chain uses TRBV29-1 with TRBJ1-5; possibly TRBD1 for D (6 bases). V lost 6 bases, J lost 5 bases, and 11 bases lay in between. CDR1 is SQVTM, CDR2 ANQGSEA, per germline. This CDR3 is 12 amino acids long. CDR3 sequence: CSVGARDQPQHF. CDR3 sequence (DNA): TGCAGCGTGGGGGCAAGGGATCAGCCCCAGCATTTT.

The V and J genes are TRBV6-6 and TRBJ2-1, with D maybe TRBD2 (5 bases). Germline values: CDR1 MNHNY, CDR2 SVGAGI (reference sequence). The V end was cut by 2 bases, the J end by 8 bases, with 13 bases between. CDR3 length: 14 amino acids. The DNA of the CDR3 is TGTGCCAGCAGTTACGCCCGGTCCGGGGATGAGCAGTTCTTC. It codes for CASSYARSGDEQFF.